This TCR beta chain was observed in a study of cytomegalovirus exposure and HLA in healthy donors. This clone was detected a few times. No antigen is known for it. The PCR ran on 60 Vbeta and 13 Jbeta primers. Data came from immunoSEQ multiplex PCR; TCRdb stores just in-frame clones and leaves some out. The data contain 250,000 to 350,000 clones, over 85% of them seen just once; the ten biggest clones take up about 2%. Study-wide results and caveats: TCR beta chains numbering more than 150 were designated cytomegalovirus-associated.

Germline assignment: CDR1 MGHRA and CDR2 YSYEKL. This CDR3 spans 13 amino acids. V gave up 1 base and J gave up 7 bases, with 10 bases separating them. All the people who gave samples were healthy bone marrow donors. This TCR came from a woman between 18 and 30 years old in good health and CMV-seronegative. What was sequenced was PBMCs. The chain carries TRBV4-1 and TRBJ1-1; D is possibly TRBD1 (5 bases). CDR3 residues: CASSQGGTVEAFF. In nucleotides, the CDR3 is TGCGCCAGCAGCCAAGGCGGGACGGTTGAAGCTTTCTTT.